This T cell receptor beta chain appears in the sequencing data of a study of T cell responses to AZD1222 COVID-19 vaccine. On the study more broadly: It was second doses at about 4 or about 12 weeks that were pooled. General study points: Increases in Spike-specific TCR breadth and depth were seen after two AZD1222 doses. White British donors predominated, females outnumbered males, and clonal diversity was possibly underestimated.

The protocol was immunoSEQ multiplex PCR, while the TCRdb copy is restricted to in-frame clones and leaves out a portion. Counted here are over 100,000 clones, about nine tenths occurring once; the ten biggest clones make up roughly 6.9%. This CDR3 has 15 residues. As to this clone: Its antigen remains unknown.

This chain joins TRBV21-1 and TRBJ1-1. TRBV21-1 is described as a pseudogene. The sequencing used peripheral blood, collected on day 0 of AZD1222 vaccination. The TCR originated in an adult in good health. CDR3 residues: CASSPKRGLNTEAFF. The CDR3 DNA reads TGTGCCAGCAGCCCAAAGAGAGGCCTGAACACTGAAGCTTTCTTT.